The next 6 T cell receptor beta chains were all read from a single sample in a study of PD-L1 blockade in urothelial cancer. The method was immunoSEQ multiplex PCR; TCRdb's version includes in-frame clones alone and lacks a portion of them. This sample has approximately 48,000 clones, with 86% found just once. Sequencing used PBMCs, obtained around atezolizumab (anti-PD-L1) treatment. The receptors derive from a man between 60 and 75 years old with urothelial cancer.

The chain employs TRBV2 and TRBJ2-7; TRBD2 matches at 7 bases. Trimming at V came to 8 bases and at J to 3 bases, leaving 10 bases not matched to a gene. This CDR3 comprises 14 residues. In germline, CDR1 is SNHLY, CDR2 FYNNEI. The CDR3 nucleotides are TGTGCCAGCTATGGGACGGGGGGATTCTACGAGCAGTACTTC. Encoded protein: CASYGTGGFYEQYF.

The sample holds a few counts of this clone. The chain carries TRBV29-1 and TRBJ1-1, with TRBD1 matching 7 bases. V lost 3 bases, J lost 4 bases, and 5 bases stayed unmatched. The CDR3 runs 13 residues. The V gene's germline CDR1 is SQVTM and CDR2 ANQGSEA. The chain's CDR3 is CSVEAGGSTEAFF. The CDR3 bases are TGCAGCGTTGAGGCAGGGGGTAGCACTGAAGCTTTCTTT.

The gene calls are TRBV28 and TRBJ2-5, with D perhaps matching TRBD1 (5 bases). The CDR3 spans 12 residues. From germline, CDR1 is MDHEN and CDR2 SYDVKM. V lost 8 bases and J lost 5, with 12 bases in between. For the CDR3, the DNA is TGTGCCAGCGGAAGACAGCCGGAGACCCAGTACTTC. Protein sequence: CASGRQPETQYF. The variable domain in full, with the rest retrieved from reference TRBV28 and TRBJ2-5, is DVKVTQSSRYLVKRTGEKVFLECVQDMDHENMFWYRQDPGLGLRLIYFSYDVKMKEKGDIPEGYSVSREKKERFSLILESASTNQTSMYLCASGRQPETQYFGPGTRLLVL.

This chain links TRBV6-1 with TRBJ2-5; 9 positions match TRBD1. V was pared by 4 bases and J by 4 bases, with 7 bases of the junction left unmatched. Germline CDR1 MNHNS, CDR2 SASEGT. The CDR3 covers 15 residues. The CDR3 DNA reads TGTGCCAGCAGTGCATGGACAGGGGAAGGAGAGACCCAGTACTTC. Its translation is CASSAWTGEGETQYF.

V usage is TRBV19 and J usage is TRBJ2-2, with TRBD2 matching 8 bases. Germline lookup yields CDR1 LNHDA and CDR2 SQIVND (reference sequence). The CDR3 contains 15 residues. Germline trimming cut 2 bases from V and 4 bases from J; bases unmatched to any gene: 3. CDR3: CASSISGSGTGELFF. For the CDR3, the DNA is TGTGCCAGTAGTATAAGCGGGAGTGGCACCGGGGAGCTGTTTTTT.

The gene calls are TRBV19 and TRBJ1-1; 9 positions match TRBD1. This CDR3 is built from 14 residues. Germline values: CDR1 LNHDA, CDR2 SQIVND (reference sequence). V shed 5 bases and J 4 bases; nucleotides not matched to a gene: 5. This chain's CDR3 is CASSATGGFTEAFF. In DNA, the CDR3 is TGTGCCAGTAGTGCGACAGGGGGATTCACTGAAGCTTTCTTT.